This T cell receptor (beta chain) originates from a study of T cell changes during pregnancy in multiple sclerosis. Germline V CDR1 and CDR2: SQVTM, ANQGSEA. CDR3 size: 17 residues. After removal of 3 bases from V and 0 bases from J, the junction contained 11 bases not matched to a gene. Clones were read by immunoSEQ multiplex PCR, and TCRdb kept only the in-frame ones, dropping some. The sample includes around 42,000 clones, about nine tenths of them seen just once. The chain has TRBV29-1 and TRBJ2-3; 8 nucleotides align to TRBD2. The specimen comprised CD4+ T cells from peripheral blood mononuclear cells, sampled in the second trimester of pregnancy. The receptor was derived from a female donor in good health, enrolled as a control in a pregnancy study. The CDR3 protein is CSVDGASGYPSTDTQYF. CDR3 in DNA: TGCAGCGTTGACGGGGCTAGCGGGTATCCTAGCACAGATACGCAGTATTTT.